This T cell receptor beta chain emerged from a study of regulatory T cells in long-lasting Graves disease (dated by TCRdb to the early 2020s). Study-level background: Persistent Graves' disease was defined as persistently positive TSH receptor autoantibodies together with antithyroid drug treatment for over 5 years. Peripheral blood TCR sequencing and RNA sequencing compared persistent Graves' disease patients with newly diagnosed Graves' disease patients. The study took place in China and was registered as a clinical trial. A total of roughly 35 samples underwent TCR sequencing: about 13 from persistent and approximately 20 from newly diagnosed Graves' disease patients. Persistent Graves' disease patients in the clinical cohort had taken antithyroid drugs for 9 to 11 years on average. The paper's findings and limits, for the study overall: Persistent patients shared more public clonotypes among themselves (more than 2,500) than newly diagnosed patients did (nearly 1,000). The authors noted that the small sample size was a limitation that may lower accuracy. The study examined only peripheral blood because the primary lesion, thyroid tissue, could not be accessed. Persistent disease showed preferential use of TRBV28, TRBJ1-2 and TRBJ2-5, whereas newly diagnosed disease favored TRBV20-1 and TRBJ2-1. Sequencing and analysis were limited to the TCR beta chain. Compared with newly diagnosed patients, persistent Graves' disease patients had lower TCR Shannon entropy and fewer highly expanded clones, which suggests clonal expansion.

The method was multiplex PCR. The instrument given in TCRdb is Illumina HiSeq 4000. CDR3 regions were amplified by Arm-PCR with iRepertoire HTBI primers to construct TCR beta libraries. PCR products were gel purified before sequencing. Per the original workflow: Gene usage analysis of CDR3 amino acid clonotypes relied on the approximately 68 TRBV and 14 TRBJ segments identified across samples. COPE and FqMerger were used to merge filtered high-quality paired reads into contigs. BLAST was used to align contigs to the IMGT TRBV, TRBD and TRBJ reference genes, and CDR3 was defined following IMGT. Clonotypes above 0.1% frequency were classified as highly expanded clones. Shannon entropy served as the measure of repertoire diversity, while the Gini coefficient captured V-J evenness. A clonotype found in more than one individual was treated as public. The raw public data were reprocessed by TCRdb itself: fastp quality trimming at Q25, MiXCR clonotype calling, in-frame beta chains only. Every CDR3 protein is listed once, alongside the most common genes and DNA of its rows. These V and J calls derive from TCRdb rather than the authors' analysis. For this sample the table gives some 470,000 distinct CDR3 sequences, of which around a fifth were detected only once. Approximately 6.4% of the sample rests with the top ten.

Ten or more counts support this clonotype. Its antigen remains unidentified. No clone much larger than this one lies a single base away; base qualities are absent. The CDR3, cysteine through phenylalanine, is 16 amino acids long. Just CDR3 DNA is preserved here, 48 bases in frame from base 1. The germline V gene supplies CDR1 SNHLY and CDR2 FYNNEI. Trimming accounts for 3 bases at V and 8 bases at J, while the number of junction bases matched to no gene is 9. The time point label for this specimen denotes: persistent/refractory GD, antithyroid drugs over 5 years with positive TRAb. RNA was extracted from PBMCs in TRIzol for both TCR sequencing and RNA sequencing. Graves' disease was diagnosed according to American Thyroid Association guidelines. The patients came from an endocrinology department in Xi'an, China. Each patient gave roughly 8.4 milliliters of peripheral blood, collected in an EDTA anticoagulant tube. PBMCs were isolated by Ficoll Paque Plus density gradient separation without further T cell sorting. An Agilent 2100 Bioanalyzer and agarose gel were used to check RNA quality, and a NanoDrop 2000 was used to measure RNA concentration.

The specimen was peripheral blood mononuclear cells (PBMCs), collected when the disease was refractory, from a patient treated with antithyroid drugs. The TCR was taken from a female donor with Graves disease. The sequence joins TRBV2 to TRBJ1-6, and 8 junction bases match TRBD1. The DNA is TGTGCCAGCAGTGAGAAGGGACAGGCAAATTATTCACCCCTCCACTTT. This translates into CASSEKGQANYSPLHF.